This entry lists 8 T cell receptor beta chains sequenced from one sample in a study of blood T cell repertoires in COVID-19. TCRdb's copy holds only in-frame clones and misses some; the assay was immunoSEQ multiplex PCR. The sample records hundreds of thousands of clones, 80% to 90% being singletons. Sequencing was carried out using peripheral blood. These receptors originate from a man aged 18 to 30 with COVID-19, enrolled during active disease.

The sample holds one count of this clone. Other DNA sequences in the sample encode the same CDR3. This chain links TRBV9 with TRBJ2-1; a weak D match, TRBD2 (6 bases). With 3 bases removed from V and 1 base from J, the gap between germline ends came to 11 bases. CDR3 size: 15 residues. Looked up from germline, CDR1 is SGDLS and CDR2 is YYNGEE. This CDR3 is CASSGSGRSYNEQFF. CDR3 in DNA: TGTGCCAGCAGCGGTAGCGGCCGTTCCTACAATGAGCAGTTCTTC.

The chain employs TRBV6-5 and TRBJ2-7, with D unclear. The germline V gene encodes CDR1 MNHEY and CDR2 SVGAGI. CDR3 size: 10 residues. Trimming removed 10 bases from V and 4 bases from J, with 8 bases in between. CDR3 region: CATRSYEQYF. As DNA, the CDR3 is TGTGCCACGAGGAGTTACGAGCAGTACTTC.

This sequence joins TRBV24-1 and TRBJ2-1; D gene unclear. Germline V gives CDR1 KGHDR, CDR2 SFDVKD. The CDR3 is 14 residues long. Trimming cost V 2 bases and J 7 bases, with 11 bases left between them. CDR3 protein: CATSDSGSTNEQFF. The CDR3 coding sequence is TGTGCCACCAGTGATTCCGGGTCGACGAATGAGCAGTTCTTC.

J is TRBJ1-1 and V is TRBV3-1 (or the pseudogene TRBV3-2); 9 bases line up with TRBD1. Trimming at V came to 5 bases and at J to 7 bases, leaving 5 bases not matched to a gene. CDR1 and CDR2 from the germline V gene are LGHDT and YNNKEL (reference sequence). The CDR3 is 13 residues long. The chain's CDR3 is CASSWGQGREAFF. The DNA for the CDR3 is TGTGCCAGCAGCTGGGGACAGGGCCGTGAAGCTTTCTTT.

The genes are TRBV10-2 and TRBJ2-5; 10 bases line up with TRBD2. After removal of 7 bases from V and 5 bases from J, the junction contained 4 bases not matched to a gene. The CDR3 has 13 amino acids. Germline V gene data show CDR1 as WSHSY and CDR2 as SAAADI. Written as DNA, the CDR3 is TGCGCCAGCAACTCAGCGGGGGGGGAGACCCAGTACTTC. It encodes CASNSAGGETQYF.

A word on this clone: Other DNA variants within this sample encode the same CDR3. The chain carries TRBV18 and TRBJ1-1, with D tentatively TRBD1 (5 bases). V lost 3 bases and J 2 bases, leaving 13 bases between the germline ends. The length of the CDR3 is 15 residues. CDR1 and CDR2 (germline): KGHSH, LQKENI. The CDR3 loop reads CASSPSQGPNTEAFF. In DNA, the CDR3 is TGTGCCAGCTCACCTAGTCAGGGCCCTAACACTGAAGCTTTCTTT.

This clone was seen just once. The CDR3 reads CATSLRVYYGYTF. The CDR3 nucleotides read TGTGCCACCTCTTTGCGGGTATACTATGGCTACACCTTC. The chain joins TRBV2 to TRBJ1-2; D gene unclear. V lost 10 bases to trimming and J lost 3 bases, with 15 bases between them. CDR3 size: 13 residues. CDR1 and CDR2 (germline): SNHLY, FYNNEI.

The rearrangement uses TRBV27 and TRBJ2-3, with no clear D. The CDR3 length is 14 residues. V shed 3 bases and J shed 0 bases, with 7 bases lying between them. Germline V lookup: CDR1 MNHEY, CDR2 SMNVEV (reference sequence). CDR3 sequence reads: CASSFKYSTDTQYF. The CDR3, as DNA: TGTGCCAGCAGTTTTAAATATAGCACAGATACGCAGTATTTT.